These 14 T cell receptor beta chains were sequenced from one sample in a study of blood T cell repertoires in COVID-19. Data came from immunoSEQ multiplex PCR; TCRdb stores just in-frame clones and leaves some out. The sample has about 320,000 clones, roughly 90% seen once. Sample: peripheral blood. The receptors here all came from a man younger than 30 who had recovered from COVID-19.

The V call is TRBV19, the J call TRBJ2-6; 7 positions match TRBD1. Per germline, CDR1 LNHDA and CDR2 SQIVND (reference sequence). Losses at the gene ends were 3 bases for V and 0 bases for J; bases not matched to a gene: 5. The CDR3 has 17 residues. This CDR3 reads CASSIQGEHSGANVLTF. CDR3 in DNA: TGTGCCAGTAGTATTCAGGGGGAACACTCTGGGGCCAACGTCCTGACTTTC.

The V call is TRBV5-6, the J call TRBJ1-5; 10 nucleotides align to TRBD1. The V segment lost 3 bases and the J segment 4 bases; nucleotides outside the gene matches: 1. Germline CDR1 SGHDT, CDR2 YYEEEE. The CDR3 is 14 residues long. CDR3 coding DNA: TGTGCCAGCAGCTCGGGACAGGGGAATCAGCCCCAGCATTTT. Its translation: CASSSGQGNQPQHF.

Written as DNA, the CDR3 is TGTGCCAGCAGCTTATTCCTATCGGACGAGCAGTACTTC. Protein: CASSLFLSDEQYF. This chain connects TRBV7-2 to TRBJ2-7; D remains unclear. Trimming pared 2 bases from V and 5 bases from J, leaving 10 bases between. The CDR3 length is 13 residues. The germline gives CDR1 SGHTA, CDR2 FQGNSA.

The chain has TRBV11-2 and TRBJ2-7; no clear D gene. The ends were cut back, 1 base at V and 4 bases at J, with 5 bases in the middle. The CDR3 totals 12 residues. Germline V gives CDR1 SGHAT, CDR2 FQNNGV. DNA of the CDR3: TGTGCCAGCAGCTTAGGCAGGTACGAGCAGTACTTC. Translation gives CASSLGRYEQYF.

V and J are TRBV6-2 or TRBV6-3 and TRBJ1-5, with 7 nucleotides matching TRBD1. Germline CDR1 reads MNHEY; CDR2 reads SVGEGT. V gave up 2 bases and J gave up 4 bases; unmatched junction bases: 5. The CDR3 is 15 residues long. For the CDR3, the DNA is TGTGCCAGCAGTTACCAGGGGGGAGGAAATCAGCCCCAGCATTTT. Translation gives CASSYQGGGNQPQHF.

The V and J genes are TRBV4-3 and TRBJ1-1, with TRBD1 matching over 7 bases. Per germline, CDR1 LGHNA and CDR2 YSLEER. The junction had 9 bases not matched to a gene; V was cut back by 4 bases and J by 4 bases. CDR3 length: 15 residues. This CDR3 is CASSLGTGVGTEAFF. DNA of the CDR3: TGCGCCAGCAGCCTCGGAACAGGGGTAGGCACTGAAGCTTTCTTT.

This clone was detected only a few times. As DNA, the CDR3 is TGTGCCAGCTCCCTCACAGGGTCCTACGAGCAGTACTTC. Translated, it gives CASSLTGSYEQYF. V gene TRBV18 combines with J gene TRBJ2-7; the D gene is possibly TRBD1 (6 bases). The germline V gene encodes CDR1 KGHSH and CDR2 LQKENI. V lost 6 bases and J lost 1, with 10 bases in between. The CDR3 has 13 amino acids.

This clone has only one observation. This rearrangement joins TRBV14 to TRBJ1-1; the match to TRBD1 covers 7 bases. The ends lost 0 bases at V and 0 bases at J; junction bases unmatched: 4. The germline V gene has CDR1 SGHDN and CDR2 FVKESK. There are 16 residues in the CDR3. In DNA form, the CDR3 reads TGTGCCAGCAGCCAAGATTTTGGGACAGTGAACACTGAAGCTTTCTTT. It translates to CASSQDFGTVNTEAFF.

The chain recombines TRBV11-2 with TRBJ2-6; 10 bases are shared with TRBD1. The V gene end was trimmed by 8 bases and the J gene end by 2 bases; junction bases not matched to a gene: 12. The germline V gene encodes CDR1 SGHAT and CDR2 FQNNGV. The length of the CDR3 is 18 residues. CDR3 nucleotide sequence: TGTGCCAGCCGACTCATCCGGGACAGGGGTACTGGGGCCAACGTCCTGACTTTC. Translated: CASRLIRDRGTGANVLTF.

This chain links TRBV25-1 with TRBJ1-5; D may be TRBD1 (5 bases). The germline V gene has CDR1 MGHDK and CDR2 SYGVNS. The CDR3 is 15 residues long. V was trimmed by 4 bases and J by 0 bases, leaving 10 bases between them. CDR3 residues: CASSAEGVSNQPQHF. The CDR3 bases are TGTGCCAGCAGTGCGGAAGGGGTTAGCAATCAGCCCCAGCATTTT.

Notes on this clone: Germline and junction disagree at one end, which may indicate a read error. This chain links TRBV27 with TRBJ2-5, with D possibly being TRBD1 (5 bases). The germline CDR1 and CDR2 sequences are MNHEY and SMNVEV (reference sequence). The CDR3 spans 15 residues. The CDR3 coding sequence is TGTGCCAGCAGTGCAACAGGAAGGCACCAGGAGACCCAGTACTTC. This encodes CASSATGRHQETQYF.

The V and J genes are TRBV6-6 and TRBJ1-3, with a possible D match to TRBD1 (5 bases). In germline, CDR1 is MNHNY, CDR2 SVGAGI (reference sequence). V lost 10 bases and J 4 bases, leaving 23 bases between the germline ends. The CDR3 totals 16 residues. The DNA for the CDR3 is TGTGCCACCTGTTATGGGGGGAGGGGAAAGGGAAACACCATATATTTT. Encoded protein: CATCYGGRGKGNTIYF.

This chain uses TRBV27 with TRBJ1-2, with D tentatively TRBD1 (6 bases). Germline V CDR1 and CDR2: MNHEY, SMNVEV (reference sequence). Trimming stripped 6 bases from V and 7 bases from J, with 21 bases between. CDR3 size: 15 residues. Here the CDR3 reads CASRPNRDLLGGYTF. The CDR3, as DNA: TGTGCCAGCAGGCCCAACAGGGACCTCCTCGGTGGCTACACCTTC.

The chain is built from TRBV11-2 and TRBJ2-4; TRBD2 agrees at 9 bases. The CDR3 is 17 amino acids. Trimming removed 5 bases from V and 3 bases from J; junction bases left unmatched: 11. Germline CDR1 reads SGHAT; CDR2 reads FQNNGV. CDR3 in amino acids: CASSAPGAGGFKNIQYF. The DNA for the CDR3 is TGTGCCAGCAGCGCACCGGGAGCGGGGGGATTCAAAAACATTCAGTACTTC. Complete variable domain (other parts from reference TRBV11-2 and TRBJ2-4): EAGVAQSPRYKIIEKRQSVAFWCNPISGHATLYWYQQILGQGPKLLIQFQNNGVVDDSQLPKDRFSAERLKGVDSTLKIQPAKLEDSAVYLCASSAPGAGGFKNIQYFGAGTRLSVL.